Included here is one TCR beta chain sequence, with context. Antigen: not known. The germline V gene has CDR1 SGHRS and CDR2 YFSETQ. Trimming removed 3 bases from V and 3 bases from J; junction bases left unmatched: 2. The CDR3 is 13 amino acids. The data were obtained in a study of cytomegalovirus exposure and HLA in healthy donors. Overall study results and limits: In vitro checks showed that a few CMV-associated chains really do target CMV antigens.

Assay: immunoSEQ multiplex PCR; the TCRdb copy retains only in-frame clones and omits some. The sample has some 110,000 clones, 75% to 90% seen once. The clonotype was recovered from a young man in good health and CMV-seropositive. The gene calls are TRBV5-1 and TRBJ1-1; TRBD1 matches at 7 bases. Material for sequencing was PBMCs. The CDR3 reads CASSWTGDTEAFF. CDR3 bases: TGCGCCAGCAGCTGGACAGGAGACACTGAAGCTTTCTTT.